This T cell receptor (beta chain) was sequenced during a study of cytomegalovirus exposure and HLA in healthy donors. Germline CDR1 reads SGHVS; CDR2 reads FQNEAQ. The CDR3 is 14 residues long. Trimming stripped 3 bases from V and 8 bases from J, with 16 bases between. Profiling relied on immunoSEQ multiplex PCR, and the TCRdb table lists in-frame clones only, not all of them. The profile shows approximately 240,000 clones, 85% to 95% of them singletons. The clonotype originates from a woman under 30 in good health and CMV-seronegative. The chain employs TRBV7-8 and TRBJ1-2; D call uncertain. Source material: PBMCs. The CDR3 DNA reads as TGTGCCAGCAGCTTTTTCGGGGTCGGGGAAGGCTACACCTTC. Protein product: CASSFFGVGEGYTF.